This T cell receptor beta chain comes out of a study of T cell responses to AZD1222 COVID-19 vaccine. Study-level points and caveats: Spike-specific TCR breadth rose after two AZD1222 doses, and depth rose as well. Sampling captured repertoires only after the peak T cell response. The sample set comprised mostly white British donors with more females, and clonal diversity was possibly underestimated. Nearly half of the spike-specific TCRs reportedly recognize variant regions that carry no mutations.

The CDR3 has 13 amino acids. Per the germline V gene, CDR1 is SGHDN and CDR2 is FVKESK. Trimming left V 1 base short and J 10 bases short, with 13 bases between. TCRdb keeps only in-frame clones here, not all; method: immunoSEQ multiplex PCR. The table includes 100,000 to 120,000 clones, roughly nine tenths detected once. As to this clone: As yet, its antigen is unknown.

The TCR sequence derives from an adult who received the AZD1222 COVID-19 vaccine. This rearrangement joins TRBV14 to TRBJ1-1, with a tentative D call TRBD1 (6 bases). The sample was peripheral blood, taken 28 days after the second AZD1222 dose. The CDR3 DNA reads TGTGCCAGCAGCCAAGTTCAGGGGCGAGGAGCTTTCTTT. Translating it yields CASSQVQGRGAFF.